This TCR beta chain was identified in a study of blood T cells in healthy people across ages. Overall study results and limits: CMV status of donors was not determined, possibly confounding expanded clonotype changes.

Note on this clonotype: The antigen remains undetermined. This may stem from a read error, because a much larger clone lies one nucleotide away.

Next came a second PCR, run for roughly 6 to 11 cycles, which used a sample-barcoded 5' primer along with a J-beta primer mix. TCRdb processed the 5' RACE reads anew with MiXCR; each CDR3 protein has one entry. The sample holds 1.5 million to 2 million distinct CDR3 sequences, about 30% seen once. Sequencing was carried out using blood. The source of this sequence is a woman aged 25 to 45 in good health.

This CDR3 is CASARGVANSYEQYF. The CDR3, as DNA: TGTGCCAGCGCAAGGGGCGTCGCGAACTCCTACGAGCAGTACTTC. The chain joins TRBV12-3 or TRBV12-4 to TRBJ2-7; D may be TRBD1 (5 bases). V lost 8 bases and J 0 bases, leaving 17 bases between the germline ends. This CDR3 comprises 15 residues.